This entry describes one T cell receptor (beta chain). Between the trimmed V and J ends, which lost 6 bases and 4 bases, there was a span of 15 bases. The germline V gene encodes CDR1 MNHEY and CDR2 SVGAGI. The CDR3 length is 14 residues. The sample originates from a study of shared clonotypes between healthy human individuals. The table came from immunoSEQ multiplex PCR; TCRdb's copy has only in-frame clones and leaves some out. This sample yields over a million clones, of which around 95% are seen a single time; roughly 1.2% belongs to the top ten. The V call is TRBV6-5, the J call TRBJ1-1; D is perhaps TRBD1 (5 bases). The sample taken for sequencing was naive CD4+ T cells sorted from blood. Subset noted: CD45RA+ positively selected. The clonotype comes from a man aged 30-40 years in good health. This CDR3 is CASRGLGGITEAFF. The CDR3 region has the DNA TGTGCCAGCAGGGGCCTCGGGGGGATCACTGAAGCTTTCTTT.